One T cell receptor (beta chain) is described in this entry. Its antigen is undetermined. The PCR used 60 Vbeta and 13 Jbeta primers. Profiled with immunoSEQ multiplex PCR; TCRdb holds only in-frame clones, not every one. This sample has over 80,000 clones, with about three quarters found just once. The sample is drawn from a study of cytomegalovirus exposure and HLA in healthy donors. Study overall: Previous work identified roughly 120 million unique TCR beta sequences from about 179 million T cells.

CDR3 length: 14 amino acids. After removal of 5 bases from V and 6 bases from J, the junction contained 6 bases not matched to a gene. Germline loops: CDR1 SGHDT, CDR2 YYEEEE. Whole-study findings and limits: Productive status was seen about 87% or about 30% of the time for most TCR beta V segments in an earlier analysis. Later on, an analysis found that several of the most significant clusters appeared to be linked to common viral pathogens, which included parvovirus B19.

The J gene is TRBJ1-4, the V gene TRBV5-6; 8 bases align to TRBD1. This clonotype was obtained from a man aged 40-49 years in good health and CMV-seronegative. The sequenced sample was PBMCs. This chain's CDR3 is CASRSGTGDEKLFF. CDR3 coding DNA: TGTGCCAGCAGGTCCGGGACAGGCGATGAAAAACTGTTTTTT.